Below are 14 T cell receptor beta chains sequenced from a single sample in a study of blood T cell repertoires in COVID-19 (TCRdb year 2020). The library relied on the immunoSEQ multiplex PCR assay. TCRdb stores this immuneACCESS table with in-frame sequences only. Part of the clones is absent; in the studies checked, under half of the shortfall reflects unresolved V genes, and no reason is known for the rest. This sample gives under 200,000 clones in total; more than 75% of them show up just once. The top ten hold about 2.5% of the sample. The sample taken for sequencing was peripheral blood. These receptors all stem from an elderly woman with COVID-19, enrolled during active disease.

The genes are TRBV29-1 and TRBJ1-1; 7 bases are shared with TRBD1. This CDR3 is 14 amino acids long. J gave up 1 base and V 6 bases, and 8 bases lay outside the gene matches. CDR1 SQVTM and CDR2 ANQGSEA come from the germline V gene. The CDR3 loop reads CSVGPGQTNTEAFF. The CDR3 nucleotides are TGCAGCGTGGGCCCGGGACAGACGAACACTGAAGCTTTCTTT.

This clone was found a few times. This chain connects TRBV7-2 to TRBJ2-7; D is unclear. This CDR3 comprises 14 residues. CDR1 is SGHTA, CDR2 FQGNSA, per germline. Trimming stripped 1 base from V and 0 bases from J, with 7 bases between. CDR3 amino acids: CASSLEYYSYEQYF. DNA for the CDR3: TGTGCCAGCAGCTTAGAATACTACTCCTACGAGCAGTACTTC.

This sequence joins TRBV4-1 and TRBJ2-1; D ambiguous. Germline CDR1 is MGHRA and CDR2 is YSYEKL. This CDR3 is built from 13 residues. Deletions cut 4 bases from V and 7 bases from J, with 11 bases between. CDR3 region: CASSPMAVNEQFF. In DNA, the CDR3 is TGCGCCAGCAGCCCGATGGCGGTTAATGAGCAGTTCTTC.

This chain links TRBV10-3 with TRBJ1-5; D is perhaps TRBD1 (5 bases). The CDR3 spans 13 residues. The V end was cut by 4 bases, the J end by 5 bases, with 9 bases between. Per the germline V gene, CDR1 is ENHRY and CDR2 is SYGVKD. The CDR3 protein is CAISVGRDQPQHF. CDR3 coding DNA: TGTGCCATCAGTGTGGGCAGGGATCAGCCCCAGCATTTT.

This clone was observed a single time. The chain is built from TRBV3-1 (or the pseudogene TRBV3-2) and TRBJ2-7, with 8 bases lining up with TRBD2. CDR3 size: 15 residues. Trimming took 4 bases from V and 4 from J; bases not matched to a gene: 9. Germline V gives CDR1 LGHDT, CDR2 YNNKEL (reference sequence). This chain's CDR3 is CASSLLSGSRYEQYF. CDR3 coding DNA: TGTGCCAGCAGCCTCCTGAGCGGGAGTAGGTACGAGCAGTACTTC.

This clone appeared a few times. The chain uses TRBV5-1 and TRBJ2-1, with TRBD2 identical over 8 bases. The CDR3 is 14 residues long. The germline CDR1 and CDR2 sequences are SGHRS and YFSETQ. Trimming removed 5 bases from V and 8 bases from J; junction bases left unmatched: 9. CDR3 protein: CASSTGTSIDEQFF. The CDR3 coding sequence is TGCGCCAGCAGTACCGGGACTAGTATCGATGAGCAGTTCTTC.

This sequence joins TRBV6-1 and TRBJ1-1, with D tentatively TRBD1 (6 bases). This CDR3 has 16 amino acids. Germline V lookup: CDR1 MNHNS, CDR2 SASEGT. Trimming took 2 bases from V and 4 from J, leaving 17 bases between them. The CDR3, as DNA: TGTGCCAGCAGTGAAATTCCCTGGACAGAGGGCACTGAAGCTTTCTTT. Translating gives CASSEIPWTEGTEAFF.

The rearrangement joins TRBV5-1 to TRBJ2-7; a possible D gene is TRBD2 (6 bases). CDR1 and CDR2 from the germline V gene are SGHRS and YFSETQ. There are 14 residues in the CDR3. The ends were cut back, 4 bases at V and 6 bases at J, with 17 bases in the middle. CDR3 DNA: TGCGCCAGCAGCCCAGTAGGGGTCGGGGGCGAGCAGTACTTC. Residues: CASSPVGVGGEQYF.

The J gene is TRBJ2-7, the V gene TRBV28, with TRBD2 identical over 13 bases. This CDR3 has 16 residues. Trimming removed 6 bases from V and 5 bases from J; junction bases left unmatched: 10. The germline gives CDR1 MDHEN, CDR2 SYDVKM. CDR3 in DNA: TGTGCCAGCAGCTCAACTAGCGGGAGGGCCCAGAACGAGCAGTACTTC. Encoded protein: CASSSTSGRAQNEQYF.

The V call is TRBV6-1, the J call TRBJ1-2; no firm D call. Germline-derived CDR1 and CDR2 are MNHNS and SASEGT. The CDR3 totals 14 residues. Deletions cut 1 base from V and 4 bases from J, with 10 bases between. This CDR3 is CASSEENYSYGYTF. CDR3 coding DNA: TGTGCCAGCAGTGAAGAAAACTACTCCTATGGCTACACCTTC.

The table lists this clone with a count of one. The J gene is TRBJ2-7, the V gene TRBV9, with D unresolved. Per the germline V gene, CDR1 is SGDLS and CDR2 is YYNGEE. V was shortened by 5 bases and J by 2 bases, with 14 bases between the two germline ends. CDR3 length: 14 amino acids. The CDR3, as DNA: TGTGCCAGCAGTCCCCTCGAGCTTACCTACGAGCAGTACTTC. Protein: CASSPLELTYEQYF.

Points on this clone: Different DNA sequences within this sample yield the same CDR3. The chain links TRBV6-5 to TRBJ1-2, with 8 bases fitting TRBD1. The CDR3 is 14 residues long. Trimming cost V 4 bases and J 5 bases; bases outside gene matches: 6. CDR1 MNHEY and CDR2 SVGAGI come from the germline V gene. The CDR3 sequence: CASSSDRVDYGYTF. As DNA, the CDR3 is TGTGCCAGCAGTTCGGACAGGGTAGATTATGGCTACACCTTC.

The chain carries TRBV24-1 and TRBJ2-6; D remains ambiguous. CDR1 is KGHDR and CDR2 is SFDVKD in the germline V gene. This CDR3 has 16 residues. Trimming pared 2 bases from V and 2 bases from J, leaving 9 bases between. The CDR3 region has the DNA TGTGCCACCAGTGATTCGGTCTACCCTGGGGCCAACGTCCTGACTTTC. Its translation: CATSDSVYPGANVLTF.

The rearrangement uses TRBV5-6 and TRBJ2-3, with 14 nucleotides matching TRBD2. Trimming cost V 3 bases and J 4 bases; bases outside gene matches: 1. The CDR3 covers 15 residues. CDR1 is SGHDT, CDR2 YYEEEE, per germline. The chain's CDR3 is CASSSGLAGADTQYF. The DNA of the CDR3 is TGTGCCAGCAGCTCGGGACTAGCGGGAGCAGATACGCAGTATTTT.